This T cell receptor beta chain was sequenced for a study of a mutant IDH1 vaccine in newly diagnosed glioma. Sample time point: week 11, during vaccination. Topical imiquimod was applied with each vaccine dose, which held 300 ug of mutant IDH1 20-mer peptide. Regarding this clone: Its antigen is not known.

Some clones are missing from TCRdb's copy, which holds only in-frame ones; the method was immunoSEQ multiplex PCR. The data hold 40,000 to 55,000 clones, with 91% observed a single time. This sequence originates from a man between 45 and 60 years old with glioma. Here the sequenced sample was PBMCs, taken from a glioma patient whose treatment included an IDH1 peptide vaccine.

CDR3 region: CASSQGRNTEAFF. For the CDR3, the DNA is TGTGCCAGCAGCCAGGGAAGGAACACTGAAGCTTTCTTT. The rearrangement links TRBV6-1 to TRBJ1-1; D is perhaps TRBD1 (5 bases). CDR1 and CDR2 from the germline V gene are MNHNS and SASEGT. CDR3 length: 13 amino acids. The V end lost 6 bases, the J end lost 1 base, and 9 bases lay between the germline ends.